The 28 T cell receptor beta chains below all came from one sample that was sequenced in a study of blood T cell repertoires in COVID-19. Method: immunoSEQ multiplex PCR; TCRdb's copy keeps in-frame clones and lacks some. In the table there are around 290,000 clones, roughly 88% of which are singletons. The sequenced sample was PBMCs or T cells enriched from blood (not recorded which). The receptors shown here come from a woman in her thirties who had recovered from COVID-19.

CDR3 DNA: TGCGCCAGCAGCCAATTCATGAACACTGAAGCTTTCTTT. This sequence encodes CASSQFMNTEAFF. This chain links TRBV4-3 with TRBJ1-1; D not certain. This CDR3 contains 13 residues. The V end lost 2 bases, the J end lost 0 bases, and 4 bases lay between the germline ends. In germline, CDR1 is LGHNA, CDR2 YSLEER.

This clone has only one observation. The chain is built from TRBV7-8 and TRBJ2-7; 7 positions agree with TRBD1. The CDR3 runs to 14 residues. Germline CDR1 is SGHVS and CDR2 is FQNEAQ. Unmatched junction bases numbered 5, after V lost 5 bases and J lost 1 base. The CDR3 sequence is CASSKGTVSYEQYF. CDR3 in DNA: TGTGCCAGCAGCAAAGGGACAGTATCCTACGAGCAGTACTTC.

This clone was picked up one time. The J gene is TRBJ1-1, the V gene TRBV10-3, with D perhaps matching TRBD1 (5 bases). V lost 6 bases and J lost 2, with 10 bases in between. Germline CDR1 and CDR2: ENHRY and SYGVKD. There are 13 residues in the CDR3. Written as DNA, the CDR3 is TGTGCCATCAGCCCAGGGCCAAACACTGAAGCTTTCTTT. This sequence encodes CAISPGPNTEAFF.

V and J are TRBV19 and TRBJ1-3; D is possibly TRBD1 (6 bases). Trimming took 3 bases from V and 0 from J, leaving 12 bases between them. Germline CDR1 and CDR2: LNHDA and SQIVND (reference sequence). This CDR3 comprises 16 residues. The CDR3 nucleotides read TGTGCCAGTAGTATTCTTCGGACAGACTCTGGAAACACCATATATTTT. This translates into CASSILRTDSGNTIYF.

The rearrangement joins TRBV2 to TRBJ1-2; D is perhaps TRBD1 (5 bases). The CDR3 runs 9 residues. Looked up from germline, CDR1 is SNHLY and CDR2 is FYNNEI. CDR3 region: CAGGGGYTF. Here the CDR3 DNA reads TGTGCGGGCGGGGGTGGCTACACCTTC. Looking up the rest from reference TRBV2 and TRBJ1-2 gives the full variable domain: EPEVTQTPSHQVTQMGQEVILRCVPISNHLYFYWYRQILGQKVEFLVSFYNNEISEKSEIFDDQFSVERPDGSNFTLKIRSTKLEDSAMYFCAGGGGYTFGSGTRLTVV.

The chain recombines TRBV5-1 with TRBJ2-2, with TRBD1 identical over 7 bases. V gave up 5 bases and J gave up 4 bases; unmatched junction bases: 5. The CDR3 is made up of 14 amino acids. From germline, CDR1 is SGHRS and CDR2 YFSETQ. This CDR3 reads CASSSNRGTGELFF. CDR3 DNA: TGCGCCAGCAGTTCGAACAGGGGCACCGGGGAGCTGTTTTTT.

The V call is TRBV7-2, the J call TRBJ1-6, with 9 bases aligning to TRBD1. The CDR3 is 16 residues long. CDR1 and CDR2 (germline): SGHTA, FQGNSA. The junction had 3 bases not matched to a gene; V was cut back by 1 base and J by 5 bases. The CDR3 protein is CASSLDRGHNNSPLHF. Here the CDR3 DNA reads TGTGCCAGCAGCTTAGACAGGGGGCATAATAATTCACCCCTCCACTTT.

The chain links TRBV19 to TRBJ2-3; D ambiguous. Germline values: CDR1 LNHDA, CDR2 SQIVND (reference sequence). Trimming stripped 4 bases from V and 0 bases from J, with 11 bases between. The CDR3 is 15 amino acids. CDR3 in amino acids: CASSKMRFSTDTQYF. The CDR3 DNA is TGTGCCAGTAGTAAAATGCGGTTCAGCACAGATACGCAGTATTTT.

Only one count was recorded for this clone. This rearrangement joins TRBV19 to TRBJ2-3; 13 bases are a match to TRBD2. J gave up 1 base and V 10 bases, and 11 bases lay outside the gene matches. Germline CDR1 reads LNHDA; CDR2 reads SQIVND (reference sequence). The CDR3 covers 17 residues. CDR3 residues: CATSPGLAGWGTDTQYF. Written as DNA, the CDR3 is TGTGCCACCAGCCCGGGACTAGCGGGGTGGGGCACAGATACGCAGTATTTT.

V gene TRBV6-5 combines with J gene TRBJ1-4; 9 bases agree with TRBD1. The V gene end was trimmed by 5 bases and the J gene end by 11 bases; junction bases not matched to a gene: 3. The CDR3 length is 12 residues. Germline V gives CDR1 MNHEY, CDR2 SVGAGI. This CDR3 is CASSRGTGKLFF. Here the CDR3 DNA reads TGTGCCAGCAGTAGGGGGACAGGGAAACTGTTTTTT.

The gene calls are TRBV27 and TRBJ2-7, with 9 bases lining up with TRBD1. Germline V gene data show CDR1 as MNHEY and CDR2 as SMNVEV (reference sequence). This CDR3 has 14 residues. The V segment lost 4 bases and the J segment 4 bases; nucleotides outside the gene matches: 5. As DNA, the CDR3 is TGTGCCAGCAGTTCCCCGGACAGGGGATACGAGCAGTACTTC. Translated, it gives CASSSPDRGYEQYF.

This clone was recorded once. This chain links TRBV19 with TRBJ1-2; 7 bases match TRBD1. The length of the CDR3 is 12 residues. V lost 5 bases, J lost 6 bases, and 3 bases stayed unmatched. Germline V CDR1 and CDR2: LNHDA, SQIVND (reference sequence). The CDR3 protein is CASSATGNGYTF. The DNA for the CDR3 is TGTGCCAGTAGTGCGACAGGGAATGGCTACACCTTC.

The chain uses TRBV19 and TRBJ1-2; D may be TRBD1 (6 bases). From germline, CDR1 is LNHDA and CDR2 SQIVND (reference sequence). V was clipped by 6 bases and J by 3 bases, with 14 bases between them. This CDR3 has 14 residues. CDR3 protein: CASSIGDTYYGYTF. The CDR3 region has the DNA TGTGCCAGTAGCATTGGGGACACCTACTATGGCTACACCTTC. Complete variable domain (other parts from reference TRBV19 and TRBJ1-2): DGGITQSPKYLFRKEGQNVTLSCEQNLNHDAMYWYRQDPGQGLRLIYYSQIVNDFQKGDIAEGYSVSREKKESFPLTVTSAQKNPTAFYLCASSIGDTYYGYTFGSGTRLTVV.

CDR3 sequence reads: CASSSFPFREPTYNEQFF. The CDR3 bases are TGTGCCAGCAGTTCATTCCCCTTCCGGGAGCCTACCTACAATGAGCAGTTCTTC. The chain links TRBV27 to TRBJ2-1, with TRBD2 as a possible D gene (6 bases). Germline values: CDR1 MNHEY, CDR2 SMNVEV (reference sequence). V was trimmed by 4 bases and J by 2 bases, leaving 21 bases between them. The CDR3 contains 18 residues.

The V gene is TRBV5-1, the J gene TRBJ2-7; TRBD2 aligns across 8 bases. V trimming: 4 bases; J trimming: 2 bases; junction bases outside the gene matches: 14. This CDR3 is 17 amino acids long. Germline V lookup: CDR1 SGHRS, CDR2 YFSETQ. The CDR3 spells CASSERGPEREPYEQYF. The CDR3, as DNA: TGCGCCAGCAGCGAGAGGGGACCCGAGCGGGAGCCCTACGAGCAGTACTTC.

The chain recombines TRBV28 with TRBJ2-3; TRBD2 matches 11 bases. The CDR3 spans 18 residues. Germline V gene data show CDR1 as MDHEN and CDR2 as SYDVKM. Unmatched junction bases numbered 12, after V lost 5 bases and J lost 2 bases. The CDR3 here is CASSTLLAGGPLTDTQYF. The CDR3 DNA is TGTGCCAGCAGTACACTCCTAGCGGGAGGCCCCCTCACAGATACGCAGTATTTT. Filled out from reference TRBV28 and TRBJ2-3, the complete variable domain reads DVKVTQSSRYLVKRTGEKVFLECVQDMDHENMFWYRQDPGLGLRLIYFSYDVKMKEKGDIPEGYSVSREKKERFSLILESASTNQTSMYLCASSTLLAGGPLTDTQYFGPGTRLTVL.

The chain couples TRBV5-6 to TRBJ2-7; tentative D call: TRBD2 (6 bases). The V gene's germline CDR1 is SGHDT and CDR2 YYEEEE. Between the trimmed V and J ends, which lost 3 bases and 2 bases, there was a span of 9 bases. CDR3 length: 13 amino acids. The CDR3 sequence is CASSSGLTYEQYF. The CDR3 region has the DNA TGTGCCAGCAGCTCCGGACTAACCTACGAGCAGTACTTC.

The CDR3 protein is CASSPRTSVQETQYF. In nucleotides, the CDR3 is TGTGCCAGCAGTCCCCGGACTAGCGTCCAAGAGACCCAGTACTTC. This chain joins TRBV28 and TRBJ2-5; 9 nucleotides match TRBD2. CDR1 MDHEN and CDR2 SYDVKM come from the germline V gene. The junction had 5 bases not matched to a gene; V was cut back by 5 bases and J by 1 base. This CDR3 comprises 15 residues. The full variable domain, with the rest looked up from reference TRBV28 and TRBJ2-5, is DVKVTQSSRYLVKRTGEKVFLECVQDMDHENMFWYRQDPGLGLRLIYFSYDVKMKEKGDIPEGYSVSREKKERFSLILESASTNQTSMYLCASSPRTSVQETQYFGPGTRLLVL.

V usage is TRBV7-2 and J usage is TRBJ1-3; tentative D call: TRBD1 (5 bases). This CDR3 spans 16 amino acids. The V gene's germline CDR1 is SGHTA and CDR2 FQGNSA. Trimming shortened V by 1 base and J by 0 bases, and 10 bases separated the two germline ends. The CDR3 sequence: CASSLGRARSGNTIYF. CDR3 sequence (DNA): TGTGCCAGCAGCTTAGGCAGGGCGCGCTCTGGAAACACCATATATTTT.

The chain carries TRBV4-1 and TRBJ1-1, with D perhaps TRBD1 (5 bases). CDR1 and CDR2 from the germline V gene are MGHRA and YSYEKL. Trimming pared 0 bases from V and 7 bases from J, leaving 15 bases between. This CDR3 region has 15 residues. The chain's CDR3 is CASSQEEGWPREAFF. CDR3 DNA: TGCGCCAGCAGCCAAGAGGAGGGGTGGCCCCGTGAAGCTTTCTTT.

CDR3 in DNA: TGTGCCAGCAGTCTGAGGTCGGGGTACAATGAGCAGTTCTTC. Protein sequence: CASSLRSGYNEQFF. The chain recombines TRBV27 with TRBJ2-1, with D perhaps matching TRBD2 (5 bases). Between the trimmed V and J ends, which lost 5 bases and 4 bases, there was a span of 12 bases. The CDR3 consists of 14 residues. The germline gives CDR1 MNHEY, CDR2 SMNVEV (reference sequence).

The chain has TRBV27 and TRBJ2-1; 16 nucleotides agree with TRBD2. V gave up 5 bases and J gave up 8 bases; unmatched junction bases: 3. The CDR3 loop spans 15 amino acids. Germline V gene lookup returns CDR1 MNHEY and CDR2 SMNVEV (reference sequence). This chain's CDR3 is CASSPGLAGGHEQFF. CDR3 DNA sequence: TGTGCCAGCAGTCCGGGACTAGCGGGGGGGCATGAGCAGTTCTTC.

This clone occurred once. V and J are TRBV7-9 and TRBJ2-2; tentative D call: TRBD1 (6 bases). Germline CDR1 is SEHNR and CDR2 is FQNEAQ (reference sequence). The CDR3 has 14 residues. V lost 5 bases and J lost 4, with 11 bases in between. CDR3 nucleotide sequence: TGTGCCAGCAGCCGTGGACAGACCACCGGGGAGCTGTTTTTT. Protein product: CASSRGQTTGELFF.

The chain links TRBV4-1 to TRBJ2-1; 13 bases align to TRBD2. The V gene's germline CDR1 is MGHRA and CDR2 YSYEKL. The CDR3 extends over 18 amino acids. The ends lost 0 bases at V and 6 bases at J; junction bases unmatched: 8. CDR3 residues: CASSQEVRGLAGLNEQFF. In DNA form, the CDR3 reads TGCGCCAGCAGCCAAGAGGTAAGGGGACTAGCGGGACTCAATGAGCAGTTCTTC.

The gene calls are TRBV28 and TRBJ1-4; D is unresolved. Deletions cut 7 bases from V and 6 bases from J, with 12 bases between. The CDR3 sequence is 13 residues long. Germline CDR1 and CDR2: MDHEN and SYDVKM. CDR3 bases: TGTGCCAGCATAAGATTGAGGGATGAAAAACTGTTTTTT. Protein sequence: CASIRLRDEKLFF.

The chain carries TRBV4-2 and TRBJ2-2, with TRBD2 matching over 14 bases. The V gene's germline CDR1 is LGHNA and CDR2 YNFKEQ. The V and J ends lost 4 bases and 3 bases, in that order; junction bases with no gene match: 16. The length of the CDR3 is 21 residues. As DNA, the CDR3 is TGTGCCAGCAGCCCGGTGGGACTAGCGGGAGAGGCGGAACCCTACACCGGGGAGCTGTTTTTT. Translation gives CASSPVGLAGEAEPYTGELFF.

This sequence joins TRBV6-6 and TRBJ2-7, with D perhaps TRBD1 (7 bases). Trimming took 5 bases from V and 7 from J, leaving 15 bases between them. This CDR3 region has 13 residues. Germline V lookup: CDR1 MNHNY, CDR2 SVGAGI (reference sequence). CDR3 amino acids: CASSQEGAGEQYF. Written as DNA, the CDR3 is TGTGCCAGCAGTCAGGAGGGGGCGGGAGAGCAGTACTTC.

The chain is built from TRBV6-5 and TRBJ1-1; D remains unclear. There are 12 residues in the CDR3. Germline V CDR1 and CDR2: MNHEY, SVGAGI. V was pared by 5 bases and J by 3 bases, with 7 bases between. CDR3 region: CASSNRYTEAFF. CDR3 in DNA: TGTGCCAGCAGTAACAGATACACTGAAGCTTTCTTT.